A selection of T cell receptor beta chains follows, all from one sample in a study of shared clonotypes between healthy human individuals. Assay used: immunoSEQ multiplex PCR; TCRdb lists only in-frame clones, some missing. The sample includes hundreds of thousands of clones, under 80% of them seen just once. Sequenced: memory CD4+ T cells sorted from blood. The source of these receptors is a woman in her 30s in good health. The CDR3 runs from the conserved cysteine through the conserved F or W. Fields, in order: clone size, V gene, J gene, D gene, CDR3 protein, CDR3 DNA. A D gene is named only where the DNA matches it firmly. Only some rows state a clone size, as once, few, many or a class for expanded clones.

abundance: .; v_gene: TRBV28; j_gene: TRBJ2-7; d_gene: TRBD1; CDR3aa: CASSSPGTGDVQYF; CDR3nt: TGTGCCAGCAGTTCCCCCGGGACAGGGGACGTTCAGTACTTC
abundance: .; v_gene: TRBV7-9; j_gene: TRBJ2-2; d_gene: TRBD1; CDR3aa: CASSQGQGGTGELFF; CDR3nt: TGTGCCAGCAGCCAAGGACAGGGAGGCACCGGGGAGCTGTTTTTT
abundance: .; v_gene: TRBV7-8; j_gene: TRBJ2-7; d_gene: .; CDR3aa: CASSLGRSYEQYF; CDR3nt: TGTGCCAGCAGCTTAGGTCGCAGTTACGAGCAGTACTTC
abundance: many; v_gene: TRBV2; j_gene: TRBJ2-1; d_gene: TRBD2; CDR3aa: CASSPGTSSHNEQFF; CDR3nt: TGTGCCAGCAGCCCCGGGACTAGCTCCCACAATGAGCAGTTCTTC
abundance: once; v_gene: TRBV19; j_gene: TRBJ2-4; d_gene: .; CDR3aa: CASRTSERGKNIQYF; CDR3nt: TGTGCCAGTAGAACATCGGAGCGAGGCAAAAACATTCAGTACTTC
abundance: .; v_gene: TRBV6-1; j_gene: TRBJ2-5; d_gene: .; CDR3aa: CASSTAGWLETQYF; CDR3nt: TGTGCCAGCAGTACTGCCGGTTGGCTAGAGACCCAGTACTTC
abundance: .; v_gene: TRBV10-1; j_gene: TRBJ1-1; d_gene: .; CDR3aa: CASSEHPWGLDSTEAFF; CDR3nt: TGCGCCAGCAGTGAGCATCCCTGGGGGCTAGATAGCACTGAAGCTTTCTTT
abundance: .; v_gene: TRBV19; j_gene: TRBJ1-5; d_gene: TRBD1; CDR3aa: CASSIEPGGAGNQPQHF; CDR3nt: TGTGCCAGTAGTATAGAGCCAGGGGGCGCTGGCAATCAGCCCCAGCATTTT
abundance: .; v_gene: TRBV5-1; j_gene: TRBJ1-4; d_gene: .; CDR3aa: CASSVGRSGGNEKLFF; CDR3nt: TGCGCCAGCAGCGTTGGTAGATCGGGTGGTAATGAAAAACTGTTTTTT
abundance: .; v_gene: TRBV7-7; j_gene: TRBJ2-5; d_gene: .; CDR3aa: CASSENGEQETQYF; CDR3nt: TGTGCCAGCAGCGAAAACGGGGAGCAAGAGACCCAGTACTTC
abundance: .; v_gene: TRBV1; j_gene: TRBJ2-5; d_gene: .; CDR3aa: CTSSQDLPRWVETQYF; CDR3nt: TGCACCAGCAGCCAAGATCTGCCCCGGTGGGTGGAGACCCAGTACTTC
abundance: .; v_gene: TRBV19; j_gene: TRBJ1-5; d_gene: .; CDR3aa: CASRRGERGAIQPQHF; CDR3nt: TGTGCCAGTAGACGGGGAGAAAGGGGGGCGATTCAGCCCCAGCATTTT
abundance: .; v_gene: TRBV9; j_gene: TRBJ2-1; d_gene: .; CDR3aa: CASSPRSRGEQFF; CDR3nt: TGTGCCAGCAGCCCTCGGTCGAGAGGTGAGCAGTTCTTC
abundance: .; v_gene: TRBV7-9; j_gene: TRBJ2-5; d_gene: .; CDR3aa: CASSELVVGTQYF; CDR3nt: TGTGCCAGCAGCGAGCTGGTGGTGGGGACCCAGTACTTC
abundance: .; v_gene: TRBV5-4; j_gene: TRBJ2-5; d_gene: TRBD2; CDR3aa: CASSSGLAAFLRETQYF; CDR3nt: TGTGCCAGCAGCTCAGGACTAGCGGCTTTCTTGAGGGAGACCCAGTACTTC
abundance: few; v_gene: TRBV28; j_gene: TRBJ1-2; d_gene: .; CDR3aa: CASRARGNYGYTF; CDR3nt: TGTGCCAGCAGGGCCCGGGGGAACTATGGCTACACCTTC
abundance: once; v_gene: TRBV27; j_gene: TRBJ2-1; d_gene: .; CDR3aa: CASSSRQPNEQFF; CDR3nt: TGTGCCAGCAGTTCGCGGCAGCCCAATGAGCAGTTCTTC
abundance: .; v_gene: TRBV28; j_gene: TRBJ1-1; d_gene: .; CDR3aa: CASSTYRERAEAFF; CDR3nt: TGTGCCAGCAGTACGTACAGGGAGAGGGCTGAAGCTTTCTTT
abundance: few; v_gene: TRBV5-1; j_gene: TRBJ2-7; d_gene: .; CDR3aa: CASSLALANPYEQYF; CDR3nt: TGCGCCAGCAGCTTGGCCCTAGCGAACCCCTACGAGCAGTACTTC
abundance: .; v_gene: TRBV18; j_gene: TRBJ1-1; d_gene: .; CDR3aa: CASSPRDTEAFF; CDR3nt: TGTGCCAGCTCACCAAGGGACACTGAAGCTTTCTTT
abundance: .; v_gene: TRBV19; j_gene: TRBJ1-5; d_gene: .; CDR3aa: CASKSYSNQPQHF; CDR3nt: TGTGCCAGTAAGAGTTATAGCAATCAGCCCCAGCATTTT
abundance: .; v_gene: TRBV21-1; j_gene: TRBJ2-6; d_gene: .; CDR3aa: CASSKRKRERGANVLTF; CDR3nt: TGTGCCAGCAGCAAGAGGAAGCGGGAGCGCGGGGCCAACGTCCTGACTTTC
abundance: .; v_gene: TRBV2; j_gene: TRBJ2-2; d_gene: TRBD2; CDR3aa: CASTSGANTGELFF; CDR3nt: TGTGCCAGCACTAGCGGAGCGAACACCGGGGAGCTGTTTTTT
abundance: few; v_gene: TRBV5-1; j_gene: TRBJ2-1; d_gene: TRBD2; CDR3aa: CASSLSTSAYNEQFF; CDR3nt: TGCGCCAGCAGCTTGTCGACTAGCGCCTACAATGAGCAGTTCTTC
abundance: .; v_gene: TRBV7-9; j_gene: TRBJ1-5; d_gene: TRBD1; CDR3aa: CASSAGTGYQPQHF; CDR3nt: TGTGCCAGCAGCGCGGGGACAGGGTATCAGCCCCAGCATTTT
abundance: .; v_gene: TRBV4-2; j_gene: TRBJ2-1; d_gene: TRBD2; CDR3aa: CASSQGTSVLEQFF; CDR3nt: TGTGCCAGCAGCCAAGGAACTAGCGTTCTTGAGCAGTTCTTC
abundance: .; v_gene: TRBV7-3; j_gene: TRBJ1-1; d_gene: .; CDR3aa: CASSLEGTDTEAFF; CDR3nt: TGTGCCAGCAGCTTAGAAGGGACTGACACTGAAGCTTTCTTT
abundance: .; v_gene: TRBV5-1; j_gene: TRBJ2-1; d_gene: .; CDR3aa: CASRGTPSYNEQFF; CDR3nt: TGCGCCAGCAGAGGGACTCCCTCCTACAATGAGCAGTTCTTC
abundance: .; v_gene: TRBV27; j_gene: TRBJ1-4; d_gene: .; CDR3aa: CASSLRGGGTKLFF; CDR3nt: TGTGCCAGCAGTTTACGAGGGGGGGGGACGAAACTGTTTTTT
abundance: .; v_gene: TRBV28; j_gene: TRBJ2-1; d_gene: TRBD2; CDR3aa: CASSSSGSSYNEQFF; CDR3nt: TGTGCCAGCAGTTCAAGCGGGAGTTCCTACAATGAGCAGTTCTTC
abundance: .; v_gene: TRBV14; j_gene: TRBJ1-1; d_gene: TRBD1; CDR3aa: CASSYRGRNTEAFF; CDR3nt: TGTGCCAGCAGCTACAGGGGACGGAACACTGAAGCTTTCTTT
abundance: .; v_gene: TRBV11-1; j_gene: TRBJ1-2; d_gene: .; CDR3aa: CASSFGPPGNGYTF; CDR3nt: TGTGCCAGCAGCTTCGGACCGCCAGGGAATGGCTACACCTTC
abundance: .; v_gene: TRBV9; j_gene: TRBJ2-7; d_gene: TRBD1; CDR3aa: CASSVGQGAFYEQYF; CDR3nt: TGTGCCAGCAGCGTAGGACAGGGGGCCTTCTACGAGCAGTACTTC